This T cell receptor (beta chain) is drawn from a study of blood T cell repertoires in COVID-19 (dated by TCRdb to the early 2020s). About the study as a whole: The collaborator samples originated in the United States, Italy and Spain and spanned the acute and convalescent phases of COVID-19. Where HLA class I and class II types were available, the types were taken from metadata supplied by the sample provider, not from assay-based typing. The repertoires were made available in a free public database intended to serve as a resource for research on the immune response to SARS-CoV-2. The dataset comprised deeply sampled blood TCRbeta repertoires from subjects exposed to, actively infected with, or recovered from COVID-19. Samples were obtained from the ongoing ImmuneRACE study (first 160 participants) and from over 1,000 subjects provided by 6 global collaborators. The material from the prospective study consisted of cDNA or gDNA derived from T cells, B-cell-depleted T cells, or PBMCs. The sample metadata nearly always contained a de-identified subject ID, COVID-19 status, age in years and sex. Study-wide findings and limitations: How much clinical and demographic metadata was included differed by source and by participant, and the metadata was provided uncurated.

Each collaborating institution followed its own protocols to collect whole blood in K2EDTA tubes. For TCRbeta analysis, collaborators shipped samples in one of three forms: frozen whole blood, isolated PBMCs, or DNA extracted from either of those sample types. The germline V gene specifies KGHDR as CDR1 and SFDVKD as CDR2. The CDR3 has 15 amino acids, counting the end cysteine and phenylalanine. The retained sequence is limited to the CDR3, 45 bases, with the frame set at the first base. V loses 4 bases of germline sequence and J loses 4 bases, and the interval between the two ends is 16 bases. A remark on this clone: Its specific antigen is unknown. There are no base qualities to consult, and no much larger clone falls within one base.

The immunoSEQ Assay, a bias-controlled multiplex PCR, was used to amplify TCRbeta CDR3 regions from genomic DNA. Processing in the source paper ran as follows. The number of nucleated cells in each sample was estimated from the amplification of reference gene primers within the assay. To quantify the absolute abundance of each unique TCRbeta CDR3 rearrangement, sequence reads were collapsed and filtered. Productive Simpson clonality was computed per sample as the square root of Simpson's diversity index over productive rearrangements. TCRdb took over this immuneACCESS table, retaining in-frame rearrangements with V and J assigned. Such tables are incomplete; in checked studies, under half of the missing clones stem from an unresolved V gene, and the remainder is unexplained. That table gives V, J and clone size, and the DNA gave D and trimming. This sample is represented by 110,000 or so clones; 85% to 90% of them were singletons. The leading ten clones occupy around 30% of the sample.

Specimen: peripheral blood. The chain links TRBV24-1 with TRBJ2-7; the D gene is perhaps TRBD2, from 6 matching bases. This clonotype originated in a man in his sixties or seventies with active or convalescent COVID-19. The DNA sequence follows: TGTGCCACCAGTGACTCGGGAGTTGGTAGATACGAGCAGTACTTC. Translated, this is CATSDSGVGRYEQYF.